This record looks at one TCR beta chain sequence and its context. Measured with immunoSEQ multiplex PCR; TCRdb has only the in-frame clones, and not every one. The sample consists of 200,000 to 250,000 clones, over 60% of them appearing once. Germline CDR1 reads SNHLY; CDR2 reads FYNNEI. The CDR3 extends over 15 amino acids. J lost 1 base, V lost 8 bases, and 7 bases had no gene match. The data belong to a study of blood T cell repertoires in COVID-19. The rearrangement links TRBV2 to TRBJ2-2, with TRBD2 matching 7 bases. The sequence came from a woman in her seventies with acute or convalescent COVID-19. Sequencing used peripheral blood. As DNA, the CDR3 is TGTGCCAGCGCGGTAGCGGGCCTGAACACCGGGGAGCTGTTTTTT. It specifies CASAVAGLNTGELFF.